The clone carrying this T cell receptor (beta chain) was picked up a small number of times. The antigen is unknown. A single record per CDR3 protein comes from TCRdb applying MiXCR to the reads. The sample shows roughly 800,000 distinct CDR3 sequences, roughly 29% of them seen only once. These data originate in a study of T cell repertoires in cytomegalovirus infection. Study details: Public TCR beta signature analysis indicated the presence of both CMV infection and matching HLA type.

The germline gives CDR1 SNHLY, CDR2 FYNNEI. The V end was cut by 7 bases, the J end by 0 bases, with 12 bases between. The CDR3 is 15 amino acids. The study, taken as a whole, reports: Using cumulative public TCR beta family frequency, the authors identified those who carried CMV together with the relevant HLA. HLA-C-restricted CMV clonotypes gave the most frequent clonotype in two of eight donors.

V gene TRBV2 combines with J gene TRBJ2-2; D gene ambiguous. The source material was cultured CD8+ T cells from PBMCs, sampled from culture after CMV antigen stimulation. This sequence was found in a human donor in good health (CMV status not recorded). Some clones in this sample may be carry-over from other donors' samples. The CDR3 region has the DNA TGTGCCAGCATTAGACTTGCCACGAACACCGGGGAGCTGTTTTTT. This translates into CASIRLATNTGELFF.